Each of the 21 T cell receptor beta chains below was sequenced from the same sample in a study of blood T cells in healthy people across ages (dated by TCRdb to the mid-2010s). Library preparation was by 5' RACE. The sequencing machine was an Illumina HiSeq 2500. A second PCR of about 6 to 12 cycles was run with a J-beta primer mix and a sample-barcoded 5' primer. TCRdb reprocessed the public reads (quality trimming at Q25 with fastp, clone calling with MiXCR) and kept in-frame beta chains. Duplicate CDR3 protein sequences are folded into a single record with the most common DNA and genes. This sample is represented by roughly 800,000 distinct CDR3 sequences; about 37% of them were singletons. The biggest ten clones account for approximately 12% of the sample. The sequencing sample was made of blood. All receptors derive from a man aged 18 to 29 in good health.

The chain has TRBV20-1 and TRBJ2-1; D not resolved. Germline V gives CDR1 DFQATT, CDR2 SNEGSKA (reference sequence). The CDR3 contains 12 residues. The V end was cut by 0 bases, the J end by 5 bases, with 5 bases between. The CDR3 coding sequence is TGCAGTGCTAGAGAACCAGACAATGAGCAGTTCTTC. The encoded protein is CSAREPDNEQFF.

This clonotype turned up a few times. The genes are TRBV12-5 and TRBJ1-1; tentatively, D is TRBD1 (6 bases). Germline loops: CDR1 LGHNT, CDR2 FRNRAP. V lost 6 bases and J lost 4, with 12 bases in between. This CDR3 has 13 residues. The CDR3 sequence is CASGRSGVTEAFF. DNA of the CDR3: TGTGCTAGTGGGAGATCAGGGGTCACTGAAGCTTTCTTT. The entire variable domain, with the rest obtained from reference TRBV12-5 and TRBJ1-1, is as follows: DARVTQTPRHKVTEMGQEVTMRCQPILGHNTVFWYRQTMMQGLELLAYFRNRAPLDDSGMPKDRFSAEMPDATLATLKIQPSEPRDSAVYFCASGRSGVTEAFFGQGTRLTVV.

This clonotype was picked up a small number of times. The rearrangement joins TRBV6-6 to TRBJ1-6, with D uncertain. Germline V gene sequence: CDR1 MNHNY, CDR2 SVGAGI (reference sequence). V was clipped by 5 bases and J by 9 bases, with 5 bases between them. The length of the CDR3 is 11 residues. The CDR3 region has the DNA TGTGCCAGCAGTACCGGTTCACCCCTCCACTTT. This encodes CASSTGSPLHF.

This clonotype has more than one count but fewer than ten. V usage is TRBV20-1 and J usage is TRBJ1-2; D uncertain. The CDR3 sequence is 11 residues long. CDR1 is DFQATT, CDR2 SNEGSKA, per germline (reference sequence). Trimming cost V 3 bases and J 4 bases, with 6 bases left between them. The CDR3 DNA reads TGCAGTGCTAGTGCTCCCTATGGCTACACCTTC. Its protein is CSASAPYGYTF.

Only a few counts were recorded for this clonotype. One junction end disagrees with the germline gene, perhaps due to a read error. J is TRBJ2-7 and V is TRBV6-6; D assignment may be TRBD1 or TRBD2 (5 bases each). The germline V gene encodes CDR1 MNHNY and CDR2 SVGAGI (reference sequence). CDR3 length equals 16 residues. In nucleotides, the CDR3 is TGTGCCAGCAGTTACTCCCAGGGACCCCTCTCCAACGAGCAGTACTTC. It encodes CASSYSQGPLSNEQYF.

This clonotype was observed many times. V gene TRBV12-3 or TRBV12-4 combines with J gene TRBJ2-1; D is possibly TRBD1 (7 bases). V was clipped by 4 bases and J by 9 bases, with 16 bases between them. The CDR3 spans 14 residues. CDR3 sequence (DNA): TGTGCCAGCAGTTCCGACCCTCAGGGGGGTGAGCAGTTCTTC. This gives the protein CASSSDPQGGEQFF.

In this sample, this clonotype turned up a few times. The chain uses TRBV29-1 and TRBJ2-1; TRBD2 agrees at 7 bases. The junction had 17 bases not matched to a gene; V was cut back by 5 bases and J by 10 bases. This CDR3 spans 15 amino acids. Germline CDR1 SQVTM, CDR2 ANQGSEA. As DNA, the CDR3 is TGCAGCGTTTTCCGGGACTATCGTCCCGGCGAAGAGCAGTTCTTC. The encoded protein is CSVFRDYRPGEEQFF.

In nucleotides, the CDR3 is TGCGCCAGCAGCCAAAAAGTGGGCGAGCAGTACTTC. Translated: CASSQKVGEQYF. J is TRBJ2-7 and V is TRBV4-3, with unresolved D. The CDR3 sequence is 12 residues long. The germline V gene has CDR1 LGHNA and CDR2 YSLEER. Trimming pared 2 bases from V and 6 bases from J, leaving 8 bases between.

The chain couples TRBV21-1 to TRBJ2-5. TRBV21-1 is described as a pseudogene. The CDR3 loop spans 13 amino acids. The CDR3 region is CASSKGNPETQYF. The CDR3 region has the DNA TGTGCCAGCAGCAAGGGGAACCCCGAGACCCAGTACTTC.

This clonotype was picked up a small number of times. The genes are TRBV24-1 and TRBJ2-5; perhaps D is TRBD1 or TRBD2 (5 bases each). The CDR3 consists of 13 residues. In germline, CDR1 is KGHDR, CDR2 SFDVKD. The ends were cut back, 5 bases at V and 4 bases at J, with 10 bases in the middle. This CDR3 reads CATSATGGETQYF. In nucleotides, the CDR3 is TGTGCCACCAGTGCCACAGGAGGAGAGACCCAGTACTTC.

V gene TRBV14 combines with J gene TRBJ2-3, with 7 nucleotides matching TRBD2. This CDR3 has 16 residues. Germline CDR1 is SGHDN and CDR2 is FVKESK. V was pared by 1 base and J by 1 base, with 5 bases of the junction left unmatched. CDR3 sequence: CASSQGRGFGTDTQYF. The CDR3 DNA sequence: TGTGCCAGCAGCCAAGGGCGGGGGTTCGGCACAGATACGCAGTATTTT. The variable domain in full, completed from reference TRBV14 and TRBJ2-3, reads EAGVTQFPSHSVIEKGQTVTLRCDPISGHDNLYWYRRVMGKEIKFLLHFVKESKQDESGMPNNRFLAERTGGTYSTLKVQPAELEDSGVYFCASSQGRGFGTDTQYFGPGTRLTVL.

As regards this clonotype: At one of its ends the junction is not consistent with the germline gene, which may arise from a read error. The V gene is TRBV10-3, the J gene TRBJ1-6; D gene uncertain. The CDR3 loop spans 16 amino acids. Germline V gives CDR1 ENHRY, CDR2 SYGVKD. The CDR3, as DNA: TGTGTCATCAGTGAGTCGAACAGTAGGAATAATTCACCCCTCCACTTT. This translates into CVISESNSRNNSPLHF.

The gene calls are TRBV6-6 and TRBJ2-2; D call uncertain. This CDR3 has 15 amino acids. Trimming stripped 2 bases from V and 3 bases from J, with 10 bases between. Germline CDR1 is MNHNY and CDR2 is SVGAGI (reference sequence). The DNA for the CDR3 is TGTGCCAGCAGTTACCCTGCAGACTACACCGGGGAGCTGTTTTTT. Encoded protein: CASSYPADYTGELFF.

The gene calls are TRBV7-9 and TRBJ1-5; D is undetermined. CDR1 and CDR2 (germline): SEHNR, FQNEAQ (reference sequence). The V end was cut by 5 bases, the J end by 1 base, with 3 bases between. The CDR3 runs to 12 residues. The CDR3 region has the DNA TGTGCCAGCAGCCAAAGCAATCAGCCCCAGCATTTT. It encodes CASSQSNQPQHF. Looking up the rest from reference TRBV7-9 and TRBJ1-5 gives the full variable domain: DTGVSQNPRHKITKRGQNVTFRCDPISEHNRLYWYRQTLGQGPEFLTYFQNEAQLEKSRLLSDRFSAERPKGSFSTLEIQRTEQGDSAMYLCASSQSNQPQHFGDGTRLSIL.

As concerns this clonotype: A junction boundary mismatches the germline segment, possibly from a read error. The J gene is TRBJ1-1, the V gene TRBV14; 7 bases match TRBD1. Germline values: CDR1 SGHDN, CDR2 FVKESK. The CDR3 runs 14 residues. The CDR3 protein is CVSSHGTAKFEAFF. The CDR3 bases are TGTGTCAGCAGCCATGGGACAGCCAAGTTTGAAGCTTTCTTT.

This clonotype appeared many times. V and J are TRBV12-3 or TRBV12-4 and TRBJ1-2; the match to TRBD1 covers 8 bases. The V and J ends lost 5 bases and 4 bases, in that order; junction bases with no gene match: 3. CDR3 length: 13 residues. The chain's CDR3 is CASSPGGAYGYTF. For the CDR3, the DNA is TGTGCCAGCAGTCCAGGGGGCGCCTATGGCTACACCTTC.

The chain carries TRBV20-1 and TRBJ1-1; 7 bases fit TRBD1. The ends lost 5 bases at V and 4 bases at J; junction bases unmatched: 13. Germline values: CDR1 DFQATT, CDR2 SNEGSKA (reference sequence). The CDR3 runs 15 residues. CDR3 DNA sequence: TGCAGTGCTGAGGCGGGAACAGGGGCCCGCACTGAAGCTTTCTTT. Protein sequence: CSAEAGTGARTEAFF.

In this sample, this clonotype turned up a few times. The chain recombines TRBV4-3 with TRBJ2-3; possibly TRBD1 for D (5 bases). The CDR3 is 16 amino acids. Trimming left V 0 bases short and J 3 bases short, with 13 bases between. Germline V lookup: CDR1 LGHNA, CDR2 YSLEER. This CDR3 reads CASSQDQQGSTDTQYF. The CDR3 DNA follows: TGCGCCAGCAGCCAAGATCAGCAGGGTTCAACAGATACGCAGTATTTT.

This chain links TRBV5-6 with TRBJ1-1; no clear D. Germline values: CDR1 SGHDT, CDR2 YYEEEE. Trimming shortened V by 0 bases and J by 6 bases, and 12 bases separated the two germline ends. CDR3 length: 14 residues. The CDR3 sequence is CASSLGGGRAEAFF. The CDR3 DNA follows: TGTGCCAGCAGCTTGGGGGGAGGGAGGGCTGAAGCTTTCTTT.

The sample holds many counts of this clonotype. V gene TRBV3-1 combines with J gene TRBJ2-1; 7 bases line up with TRBD2. Germline values: CDR1 LGHDT, CDR2 YNNKEL (reference sequence). V gave up 3 bases and J gave up 4 bases; unmatched junction bases: 6. The CDR3 covers 15 residues. In DNA form, the CDR3 reads TGTGCCAGCAGCCAGAGGCTAGCGGAGTACAATGAGCAGTTCTTC. Amino acids: CASSQRLAEYNEQFF.

This clonotype has just a few counts. This rearrangement joins TRBV7-3 to TRBJ2-3; the match to TRBD2 covers 8 bases. Germline V CDR1 and CDR2: SGHTA, FQGTGA. This CDR3 comprises 15 residues. The J segment lost 3 bases and the V segment lost 6 bases, leaving 8 bases of the junction unmatched. DNA of the CDR3: TGTGCCAGCAGTGTGAGAGCGGGGGAGACAGATACGCAGTATTTT. This translates into CASSVRAGETDTQYF.